Below, 24 T cell receptor beta chains from the same sample are listed, as sequenced in a study of shared clonotypes between healthy human individuals. The data were produced by immunoSEQ multiplex PCR, yet TCRdb's version contains in-frame clones alone and is incomplete. The table records under 2,500,000 clones, nearly 97% of them present only once. The sample comprised naive CD4+ T cells sorted from blood. Subset: CD45RA+ positively selected. These TCRs come from a man younger than 35 in good health.

J is TRBJ2-4 and V is TRBV27, with a tentative D call TRBD1 (6 bases). With 3 bases removed from V and 0 bases from J, the gap between germline ends came to 12 bases. This CDR3 comprises 16 residues. Germline values: CDR1 MNHEY, CDR2 SMNVEV (reference sequence). CDR3 protein: CASSLRQELAKNIQYF. CDR3 in DNA: TGTGCCAGCAGTTTGAGACAGGAGTTAGCCAAAAACATTCAGTACTTC.

The rearrangement joins TRBV18 to TRBJ2-7; 10 bases agree with TRBD2. The germline V gene has CDR1 KGHSH and CDR2 LQKENI. This CDR3 has 16 residues. V was pared by 5 bases and J by 2 bases, with 9 bases of the junction left unmatched. This CDR3 reads CASSSWTSGKTYEQYF. The CDR3 coding sequence is TGTGCCAGCTCATCCTGGACTAGCGGAAAAACCTACGAGCAGTACTTC.

On this clone: Other DNA sequences in the same sample also yield this CDR3. The genes are TRBV5-1 and TRBJ2-5; 8 positions match TRBD2. The length of the CDR3 is 14 residues. Germline-derived CDR1 and CDR2 are SGHRS and YFSETQ. Trimming took 1 base from V and 1 from J; bases not matched to a gene: 0. The CDR3 spells CASSLTSGQETQYF. As DNA, the CDR3 is TGCGCCAGCAGCTTGACTAGCGGCCAAGAGACCCAGTACTTC.

CDR3 in amino acids: CASSSLAGGPNEQFF. For the CDR3, the DNA is TGTGCCAGCAGCTCCCTAGCGGGGGGGCCAAATGAGCAGTTCTTC. This rearrangement joins TRBV11-2 to TRBJ2-1; 12 nucleotides align to TRBD2. CDR3 size: 15 residues. V shed 4 bases and J 7 bases; nucleotides not matched to a gene: 5. CDR1 SGHAT and CDR2 FQNNGV come from the germline V gene. The complete variable domain, with remaining parts taken from reference TRBV11-2 and TRBJ2-1, reads EAGVAQSPRYKIIEKRQSVAFWCNPISGHATLYWYQQILGQGPKLLIQFQNNGVVDDSQLPKDRFSAERLKGVDSTLKIQPAKLEDSAVYLCASSSLAGGPNEQFFGPGTRLTVL.

V is TRBV6-5 and J is TRBJ1-1; no reliable D call. V lost 10 bases to trimming and J lost 0 bases, with 12 bases between them. CDR1 is MNHEY and CDR2 is SVGAGI in the germline V gene. The CDR3 has 13 amino acids. CDR3 loop: CATLGVMNTEAFF. The CDR3 DNA follows: TGTGCCACACTAGGAGTCATGAACACTGAAGCTTTCTTT.

Only one count was recorded for this clone. The genes are TRBV7-2 and TRBJ2-7, with TRBD2 matching over 10 bases. The CDR3 is 15 residues long. With V trimmed by 5 bases and J by 5 bases, 9 bases remained unmatched. The V gene's germline CDR1 is SGHTA and CDR2 FQGNSA. The CDR3 loop is CASSALAGPRHEQYF. CDR3 nucleotides: TGTGCCAGCAGCGCACTAGCGGGACCCCGCCACGAGCAGTACTTC.

This chain links TRBV6-1 with TRBJ2-2; D possibly corresponds to TRBD2 (8 bases). CDR3 size: 13 residues. V was clipped by 10 bases and J by 4 bases, with 13 bases between them. Germline lookup yields CDR1 MNHNS and CDR2 SASEGT. The CDR3 reads CATREGATGELFF. CDR3 nucleotide sequence: TGTGCCACCCGGGAGGGGGCCACCGGGGAGCTGTTTTTT.

The chain carries TRBV2 and TRBJ2-2; D is undetermined. With 3 bases removed from V and 1 base from J, the gap between germline ends came to 12 bases. CDR1 and CDR2 from the germline V gene are SNHLY and FYNNEI. The CDR3 loop spans 16 amino acids. CDR3 loop: CASSDIHLQNTGELFF. CDR3 bases: TGTGCCAGCAGTGATATCCACCTCCAGAACACCGGGGAGCTGTTTTTT.

The count of this clone is one. This CDR3 is CAISEQESSGNTIYF. For the CDR3, the DNA is TGTGCCATCAGTGAACAAGAGAGCTCTGGAAACACCATATATTTT. The chain has TRBV10-3 and TRBJ1-3; D not certain. This CDR3 is built from 15 residues. Germline V CDR1 and CDR2: ENHRY, SYGVKD. V lost 3 bases to trimming and J lost 0 bases, with 9 bases between them.

This clone was seen a few times. V is TRBV6-5 and J is TRBJ1-2; D remains ambiguous. V was shortened by 2 bases and J by 9 bases, with 7 bases between the two germline ends. The CDR3 is 11 amino acids. Germline V lookup: CDR1 MNHEY, CDR2 SVGAGI. The CDR3 DNA reads TGTGCCAGCAGTTACGGCGGTCGCTACACCTTC. Encoded protein: CASSYGGRYTF.

The chain uses TRBV6-6 and TRBJ2-7; maybe TRBD2 (6 bases). Looked up from germline, CDR1 is MNHNY and CDR2 is SVGAGI (reference sequence). Trimming took off 4 bases at V and 4 bases at J, with 11 bases between the two ends. This CDR3 region has 13 residues. DNA of the CDR3: TGTGCCAGCAGTTCGACACTAGCTTACGAGCAGTACTTC. Amino acids: CASSSTLAYEQYF.

On this clone: Other DNA variants within this sample encode the same CDR3. This rearrangement joins TRBV7-2 to TRBJ1-3; D remains unclear. With 5 bases removed from V and 2 bases from J, the gap between germline ends came to 7 bases. Germline V gene data show CDR1 as SGHTA and CDR2 as FQGNSA. The CDR3 spans 13 residues. CDR3 sequence (DNA): TGTGCCAGCAGCCTGCCGCCTGGAAACACCATATATTTT. It codes for CASSLPPGNTIYF. Together with reference TRBV7-2 and TRBJ1-3, the CDR3 gives the full variable domain: GAGVSQSPSNKVTEKGKDVELRCDPISGHTALYWYRQSLGQGLEFLIYFQGNSAPDKSGLPSDRFSAERTGGSVSTLTIQRTQQEDSAVYLCASSLPPGNTIYFGEGSWLTVV.

The V call is TRBV5-1, the J call TRBJ2-1, with TRBD2 identical over 8 bases. V was clipped by 0 bases and J by 4 bases; unmatched bases: 12. In germline, CDR1 is SGHRS, CDR2 YFSETQ. The CDR3 length is 18 residues. In nucleotides, the CDR3 is TGCGCCAGCAGCTTGGTAACAGGAGCGGGAGATAAGTACAATGAGCAGTTCTTC. Its protein is CASSLVTGAGDKYNEQFF.

Only one count was recorded for this clone. The chain combines TRBV6-5 with TRBJ2-7, with a weak D call TRBD2 (6 bases). Trimming shortened V by 7 bases and J by 0 bases, and 13 bases separated the two germline ends. The CDR3 covers 14 residues. In germline, CDR1 is MNHEY, CDR2 SVGAGI. In DNA form, the CDR3 reads TGTGCCAGCAAGCCTAGGACTACCTCCTACGAGCAGTACTTC. The encoded protein is CASKPRTTSYEQYF.

A word on this clone: The same CDR3 also results from other DNA sequences found in this sample. The V call is TRBV10-3, the J call TRBJ2-7; D is possibly TRBD1 or TRBD2 (6 bases each). V was pared by 4 bases and J by 2 bases, with 9 bases between. The CDR3 has 13 amino acids. Germline values: CDR1 ENHRY, CDR2 SYGVKD. CDR3 residues: CAISVGGPYEQYF. The CDR3 nucleotides read TGTGCCATCAGTGTTGGGGGGCCCTACGAGCAGTACTTC.

The genes are TRBV7-2 and TRBJ2-7; TRBD2 agrees at 11 bases. Trimming took 5 bases from V and 6 from J; bases not matched to a gene: 18. CDR1 and CDR2 (germline): SGHTA, FQGNSA. The CDR3 has 18 residues. CDR3 sequence (DNA): TGTGCCAGCAGCCCATCCGGGACTAGCGGACTCCTTGCGGGCGAGCAGTACTTC. It encodes CASSPSGTSGLLAGEQYF.

In nucleotides, the CDR3 is TGTGCCAGCAGTTTTCAGATCGTCTCTGGAAACACCATATATTTT. Its protein product is CASSFQIVSGNTIYF. The chain employs TRBV28 and TRBJ1-3, with unresolved D. Per the germline V gene, CDR1 is MDHEN and CDR2 is SYDVKM. The V gene lost 3 bases and the J gene lost 0 bases, with 9 bases spanning the gap. The CDR3 length is 15 residues.

The V call is TRBV5-1, the J call TRBJ1-4, with 7 bases lining up with TRBD1. The ends lost 5 bases at V and 8 bases at J; junction bases unmatched: 9. Germline values: CDR1 SGHRS, CDR2 YFSETQ. The CDR3 loop spans 14 amino acids. CDR3 in amino acids: CASRVTGAVEKLFF. CDR3 bases: TGCGCCAGCAGAGTCACAGGGGCGGTCGAAAAACTGTTTTTT.

The genes are TRBV28 and TRBJ2-1; TRBD1 aligns across 8 bases. The CDR3 is made up of 17 amino acids. Germline V gives CDR1 MDHEN, CDR2 SYDVKM. Trimming removed 4 bases from V and 1 base from J; junction bases left unmatched: 9. Here the CDR3 reads CASSSRQGLQSYNEQFF. CDR3 bases: TGTGCCAGCAGTTCTCGACAGGGGTTACAATCCTACAATGAGCAGTTCTTC. Drawing the rest from reference TRBV28 and TRBJ2-1, the complete variable domain is DVKVTQSSRYLVKRTGEKVFLECVQDMDHENMFWYRQDPGLGLRLIYFSYDVKMKEKGDIPEGYSVSREKKERFSLILESASTNQTSMYLCASSSRQGLQSYNEQFFGPGTRLTVL.

This chain joins TRBV4-1 and TRBJ2-5, with D perhaps matching TRBD2 (6 bases). Germline CDR1 MGHRA, CDR2 YSYEKL. Trimming removed 1 base from V and 2 bases from J, with 17 bases in between. The CDR3 has 17 residues. The CDR3 here is CASSQAYSSEPQETQYF. The CDR3 DNA follows: TGCGCCAGCAGCCAAGCCTATTCTAGCGAGCCTCAAGAGACCCAGTACTTC.

V usage is TRBV6-1 and J usage is TRBJ1-1; D call uncertain. This CDR3 contains 14 residues. Trimming took off 8 bases at V and 1 base at J, with 14 bases between the two ends. Per the germline V gene, CDR1 is MNHNS and CDR2 is SASEGT. As DNA, the CDR3 is TGTGCCAGCCTTAAGCCTGGGTCGAACACTGAAGCTTTCTTT. Translating gives CASLKPGSNTEAFF.

V and J are TRBV5-1 and TRBJ1-2; weak D call: TRBD1 (5 bases). Germline CDR1 SGHRS, CDR2 YFSETQ. The CDR3 loop spans 14 amino acids. V was pared by 3 bases and J by 0 bases, with 9 bases between. The CDR3 loop is CASSSPTANYGYTF. The CDR3 nucleotides are TGCGCCAGCAGCTCGCCGACAGCTAACTATGGCTACACCTTC. The variable domain in full, completed from reference TRBV5-1 and TRBJ1-2, reads KAGVTQTPRYLIKTRGQQVTLSCSPISGHRSVSWYQQTPGQGLQFLFEYFSETQRNKGNFPGRFSGRQFSNSRSEMNVSTLELGDSALYLCASSSPTANYGYTFGSGTRLTVV.

This clone has just one count. The V gene is TRBV4-3, the J gene TRBJ2-3; TRBD1 aligns across 7 bases. The CDR3 has 17 residues. Germline assignment: CDR1 LGHNA and CDR2 YSLEER. Trimming cost V 4 bases and J 4 bases; bases outside gene matches: 14. CDR3 in amino acids: CASSPSEGALGADTQYF. CDR3 in DNA: TGCGCCAGCAGCCCTAGTGAGGGGGCCTTAGGGGCAGATACGCAGTATTTT.

The chain uses TRBV11-2 and TRBJ2-3, with TRBD1 as a possible D gene (5 bases). Per germline, CDR1 SGHAT and CDR2 FQNNGV. CDR3 length: 16 residues. The V and J ends lost 1 base and 0 bases respectively, with 11 bases between them. The CDR3 DNA follows: TGTGCCAGCAGCTTAGTTTCGACAGCTAGCACAGATACGCAGTATTTT. This encodes CASSLVSTASTDTQYF.